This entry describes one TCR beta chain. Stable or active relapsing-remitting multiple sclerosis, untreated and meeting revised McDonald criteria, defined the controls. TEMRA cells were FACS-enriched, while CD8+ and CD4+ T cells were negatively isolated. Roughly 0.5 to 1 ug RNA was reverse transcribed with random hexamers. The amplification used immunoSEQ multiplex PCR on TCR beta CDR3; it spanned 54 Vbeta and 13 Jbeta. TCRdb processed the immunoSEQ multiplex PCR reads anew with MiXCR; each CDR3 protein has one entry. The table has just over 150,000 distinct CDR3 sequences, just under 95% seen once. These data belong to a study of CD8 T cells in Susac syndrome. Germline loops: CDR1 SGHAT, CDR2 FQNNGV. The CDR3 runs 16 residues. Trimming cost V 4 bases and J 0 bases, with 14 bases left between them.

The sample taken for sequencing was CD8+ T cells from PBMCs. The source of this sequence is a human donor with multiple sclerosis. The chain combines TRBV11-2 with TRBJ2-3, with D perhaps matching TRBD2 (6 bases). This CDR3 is CASSSRSGVSTDTQYF. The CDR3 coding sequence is TGTGCCAGCAGCTCCCGATCGGGGGTTAGCACAGATACGCAGTATTTT. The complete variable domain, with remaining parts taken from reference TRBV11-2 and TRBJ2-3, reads EAGVAQSPRYKIIEKRQSVAFWCNPISGHATLYWYQQILGQGPKLLIQFQNNGVVDDSQLPKDRFSAERLKGVDSTLKIQPAKLEDSAVYLCASSSRSGVSTDTQYFGPGTRLTVL.